Below are 19 T cell receptor beta chains sequenced from a single sample in a study of cytomegalovirus exposure and HLA in healthy donors. PCR was performed using 60 Vbeta and 13 Jbeta primers. Clones were read by immunoSEQ multiplex PCR, and TCRdb kept only the in-frame ones, dropping some. The table records 60,000 to 70,000 clones, 60% to 70% of them present only once. The source material was PBMCs. The receptors come from a man aged 40-50 years in good health and CMV-seropositive.

The chain couples TRBV5-8 to TRBJ2-7; D is ambiguous. V shed 0 bases and J shed 6 bases, with 10 bases lying between them. Germline CDR1 and CDR2: SGHTS and YDEGEE. The CDR3 is 13 amino acids. The CDR3 DNA follows: TGTGCCAGCAGCTTGGATTCTACGCTCGAGCAGTACTTC. Protein product: CASSLDSTLEQYF. Full variable domain (rest looked up from reference TRBV5-8 and TRBJ2-7): EAGVTQSPTHLIKTRGQQATLRCSPISGHTSVYWYQQALGLGLQFLLWYDEGEERNRGNFPPRFSGRQFPNYSSELNVNALELEDSALYLCASSLDSTLEQYFGPGTRLTVT.

This clone appeared a single time. The genes are TRBV13 and TRBJ2-1; 8 bases are shared with TRBD1. Germline lookup yields CDR1 PRHDT and CDR2 FYEKMQ (reference sequence). The CDR3 is 14 amino acids. Unmatched junction bases numbered 3, after V lost 3 bases and J lost 5 bases. The CDR3 loop reads CASSFATGDNEQFF. The CDR3 DNA is TGTGCCAGCAGCTTCGCGACAGGGGACAATGAGCAGTTCTTC.

V is TRBV5-6 and J is TRBJ2-1, with 7 bases identical to TRBD1. The CDR3 sequence is 16 residues long. V gave up 4 bases and J gave up 3 bases; unmatched junction bases: 10. CDR1 is SGHDT and CDR2 is YYEEEE in the germline V gene. CDR3 nucleotides: TGTGCCAGCAGCCCAGGGACAGACTCCTTCTACAATGAGCAGTTCTTC. Amino acids: CASSPGTDSFYNEQFF.

This chain links TRBV15 with TRBJ2-1; no clear D gene. The CDR3 contains 14 residues. V lost 3 bases to trimming and J lost 0 bases, with 6 bases between them. Germline V gene data show CDR1 as LNHNV and CDR2 as YYDKDF (reference sequence). In DNA form, the CDR3 reads TGTGCCACCAGCAGGCAGAACTCCTACAATGAGCAGTTCTTC. Protein product: CATSRQNSYNEQFF.

The V call is TRBV7-2, the J call TRBJ2-2; TRBD2 might be the D (6 bases). The CDR3 loop spans 15 amino acids. Per germline, CDR1 SGHTA and CDR2 FQGNSA. V gave up 4 bases and J gave up 3 bases, with 12 bases separating them. CDR3 coding DNA: TGTGCCAGCAGCTACGATGGGGACTACACCGGGGAGCTGTTTTTT. Protein product: CASSYDGDYTGELFF.

The rearrangement joins TRBV19 to TRBJ2-3, with 8 nucleotides matching TRBD1. The V segment lost 1 base and the J segment 3 bases; nucleotides outside the gene matches: 6. The CDR3 consists of 16 residues. Germline values: CDR1 LNHDA, CDR2 SQIVND (reference sequence). The CDR3 is CASSIAGGAPTDTQYF. CDR3 nucleotide sequence: TGTGCCAGTAGTATAGCAGGGGGCGCGCCGACAGATACGCAGTATTTT.

This chain joins TRBV30 and TRBJ2-7; TRBD1 aligns across 9 bases. The germline CDR1 and CDR2 sequences are GTSNPN and SVGIG (reference sequence). The junction had 7 bases not matched to a gene; V was cut back by 4 bases and J by 6 bases. The CDR3 loop spans 13 amino acids. The CDR3: CAWTTGTGTEQYF. CDR3 DNA: TGTGCCTGGACTACCGGGACAGGGACCGAGCAGTACTTC. Together with reference TRBV30 and TRBJ2-7, the CDR3 gives the full variable domain: SQTIHQWPATLVQPVGSPLSLECTVEGTSNPNLYWYRQAAGRGLQLLFYSVGIGQISSEVPQNLSASRPQDRQFILSSKKLLLSDSGFYLCAWTTGTGTEQYFGPGTRLTVT.

The CDR3 here is CASSFEGMNGNTIYF. DNA for the CDR3: TGTGCCAGCAGCTTTGAGGGCATGAATGGAAACACCATATATTTT. V is TRBV7-9 and J is TRBJ1-3, with unresolved D. In germline, CDR1 is SEHNR, CDR2 FQNEAQ (reference sequence). This CDR3 is 15 amino acids long. V dropped 3 bases and J dropped 3 bases, with 12 bases sitting between them.

V usage is TRBV9 and J usage is TRBJ2-5; TRBD2 is a possible D gene (6 bases). CDR3 length equals 15 residues. Germline V gene lookup returns CDR1 SGDLS and CDR2 YYNGEE. Trimming left V 3 bases short and J 4 bases short, with 16 bases between. The CDR3 spells CASSDLGGSIETQYF. CDR3 nucleotides: TGTGCCAGCAGCGACCTGGGAGGTTCTATAGAGACCCAGTACTTC.

The chain joins TRBV12-5 to TRBJ1-6; 9 bases align to TRBD1. Germline CDR1 and CDR2: LGHNT and FRNRAP. V lost 8 bases, J lost 7 bases, and 9 bases stayed unmatched. This CDR3 has 15 residues. The CDR3, as DNA: TGTGCTAGTAGTCAAGGGACAGGGTGGAATTCACCCCTCCACTTT. Protein: CASSQGTGWNSPLHF. Combining the CDR3 with reference TRBV12-5 and TRBJ1-6 gives the whole variable domain DARVTQTPRHKVTEMGQEVTMRCQPILGHNTVFWYRQTMMQGLELLAYFRNRAPLDDSGMPKDRFSAEMPDATLATLKIQPSEPRDSAVYFCASSQGTGWNSPLHFGNGTRLTVT.

This clone was detected only a few times. V and J are TRBV6-1 and TRBJ2-3; D call uncertain. The CDR3 sequence is 14 residues long. Germline CDR1 MNHNS, CDR2 SASEGT. Trimming removed 2 bases at V and 0 bases at J, with 6 bases between. CDR3 sequence reads: CASSERRSTDTQYF. As DNA, the CDR3 is TGTGCCAGCAGTGAAAGGCGGAGCACAGATACGCAGTATTTT.

The V and J genes are TRBV5-6 and TRBJ1-3; the D is unclear. The CDR3 contains 13 residues. Germline loops: CDR1 SGHDT, CDR2 YYEEEE. V was cut by 4 bases and J by 4 bases, with 9 bases left in between. CDR3 bases: TGTGCCAGCAGCCCAAGGAGCGGAAACACCATATATTTT. This gives the protein CASSPRSGNTIYF. Full variable domain (outside the CDR3, taken from reference TRBV5-6 and TRBJ1-3): DAGVTQSPTHLIKTRGQQVTLRCSPKSGHDTVSWYQQALGQGPQFIFQYYEEEERQRGNFPDRFSGHQFPNYSSELNVNALLLGDSALYLCASSPRSGNTIYFGEGSWLTVV.

The chain has TRBV5-4 and TRBJ1-1, with TRBD1 matching 7 bases. J gave up 3 bases and V 4 bases, and 3 bases lay outside the gene matches. CDR3 size: 13 residues. Germline CDR1 SGHNT, CDR2 YYREEE (reference sequence). Here the CDR3 reads CASSIDRDTEAFF. In nucleotides, the CDR3 is TGTGCCAGCAGCATTGACAGGGACACTGAAGCTTTCTTT.

V usage is TRBV6-1 and J usage is TRBJ1-5; TRBD1 agrees at 7 bases. Germline V gene lookup returns CDR1 MNHNS and CDR2 SASEGT. J gave up 3 bases and V 6 bases, and 5 bases lay outside the gene matches. CDR3 length: 14 amino acids. CDR3 sequence (DNA): TGTGCCAGCAGCCAGACAGGGATCAATCAGCCCCAGCATTTT. Protein: CASSQTGINQPQHF.

Only one count was recorded for this clone. The rearrangement links TRBV7-9 to TRBJ1-1; a possible D gene is TRBD1 (6 bases). Between the trimmed V and J ends, which lost 5 bases and 11 bases, there was a span of 12 bases. The germline gives CDR1 SEHNR, CDR2 FQNEAQ (reference sequence). This CDR3 spans 11 amino acids. CDR3 in amino acids: CASSETGKAFF. The DNA for the CDR3 is TGTGCCAGCAGCGAAACAGGGAAGGCTTTCTTT.

The chain couples TRBV2 to TRBJ1-4; D is unresolved. CDR3 length equals 14 residues. Germline V gene lookup returns CDR1 SNHLY and CDR2 FYNNEI. The V and J ends lost 5 bases and 3 bases respectively, with 10 bases between them. The DNA for the CDR3 is TGTGCCAGCAGTAGCAGAGCGGCTAATGAAAAACTGTTTTTT. Its protein is CASSSRAANEKLFF.

The DNA for the CDR3 is TGCGCCAGCAGCCAAGAAGGGACAGGGGCTAAGGAGCAGTACTTC. Its translation: CASSQEGTGAKEQYF. The chain joins TRBV4-3 to TRBJ2-7; 10 bases map to TRBD1. The length of the CDR3 is 15 residues. Germline V gives CDR1 LGHNA, CDR2 YSLEER. The trim removed 0 bases at V and 7 bases at J, leaving 6 bases unmatched.

The chain uses TRBV7-2 and TRBJ2-1, with D unresolved. The CDR3 runs to 11 residues. Per germline, CDR1 SGHTA and CDR2 FQGNSA. Trimming stripped 4 bases from V and 12 bases from J, with 10 bases between. The CDR3 bases are TGTGCCAGCAGCTACGCGCCTGTGCAGTTCTTC. This encodes CASSYAPVQFF.

This clone was counted between two and nine times. This chain joins TRBV19 and TRBJ1-2; TRBD1 matches at 9 bases. The germline V gene encodes CDR1 LNHDA and CDR2 SQIVND (reference sequence). The junction had 6 bases not matched to a gene; V was cut back by 5 bases and J by 8 bases. The CDR3 totals 13 residues. The CDR3 nucleotides read TGTGCCAGTAGTGAGACAGGGGGAGGGGGCTACACCTTC. Protein sequence: CASSETGGGGYTF.